One and the same sample provided the 17 T cell receptor beta chains below, sequenced in a study of cytomegalovirus exposure and HLA in healthy donors. Amplification used 60 Vbeta primers and 13 Jbeta primers. Sequenced by immunoSEQ multiplex PCR; TCRdb stores in-frame clones only, minus some. The top ten clones hold 8.9% of a sample with about 120,000 clones, 80% of them seen once. Source material: PBMCs. Receptors originate from a man between 25 and 39 years old in good health and CMV-seropositive.

This chain connects TRBV30 to TRBJ1-2; 7 bases align to TRBD1. CDR1 is GTSNPN and CDR2 is SVGIG in the germline V gene (reference sequence). CDR3 length equals 14 residues. The junction had 6 bases not matched to a gene; V was cut back by 0 bases and J by 5 bases. The CDR3 DNA sequence: TGTGCCTGGAGTGTTTACAGGGGCTGGTATGGCTACACCTTC. As protein: CAWSVYRGWYGYTF.

CDR3 protein: CASSARRGTGVQPQHF. CDR3 in DNA: TGTGCCAGCAGTGCTAGGAGGGGTACAGGGGTTCAGCCCCAGCATTTT. The chain joins TRBV6-1 to TRBJ1-5, with 7 bases fitting TRBD1. This CDR3 comprises 16 residues. Looked up from germline, CDR1 is MNHNS and CDR2 is SASEGT. V trimming: 4 bases; J trimming: 6 bases; junction bases outside the gene matches: 12.

The chain couples TRBV14 to TRBJ2-5; possibly TRBD2 for D (5 bases). Germline V lookup: CDR1 SGHDN, CDR2 FVKESK. The CDR3 is made up of 13 amino acids. Trimming shortened V by 0 bases and J by 7 bases, and 9 bases separated the two germline ends. CDR3 residues: CASSQDGGGTQYF. CDR3 nucleotide sequence: TGTGCCAGCAGCCAAGATGGCGGAGGGACCCAGTACTTC.

The CDR3, as DNA: TGCGCCAGCAGCCAAGAGGACAGGGACAATCAGCCCCAGCATTTT. This translates into CASSQEDRDNQPQHF. The gene calls are TRBV4-1 and TRBJ1-5, with 8 nucleotides matching TRBD1. The trim removed 0 bases at V and 3 bases at J, leaving 1 base unmatched. From germline, CDR1 is MGHRA and CDR2 YSYEKL. The CDR3 is 15 amino acids.

This clone was seen once. The CDR3 DNA follows: TGCGCCAGCAGTGGGACAGCGATTTACGAGCAGTACTTC. Protein: CASSGTAIYEQYF. The chain carries TRBV10-2 and TRBJ2-7, with D perhaps matching TRBD1 (6 bases). The CDR3 covers 13 residues. V shed 4 bases and J shed 4 bases, with 11 bases lying between them. Germline assignment: CDR1 WSHSY and CDR2 SAAADI.

The chain recombines TRBV27 with TRBJ1-1; the D is unclear. CDR1 MNHEY and CDR2 SMNVEV come from the germline V gene (reference sequence). CDR3 size: 14 residues. Trimming took 8 bases from V and 0 from J, leaving 13 bases between them. The CDR3 protein is CASGLGRVNTEAFF. The CDR3 DNA reads as TGTGCCAGCGGTCTGGGCCGAGTGAACACTGAAGCTTTCTTT.

CDR3 region: CASTVGLYEQYF. CDR3 sequence (DNA): TGTGCCAGCACCGTGGGCCTGTACGAGCAGTACTTC. V is TRBV28 and J is TRBJ2-7; D call uncertain. CDR1 and CDR2 (germline): MDHEN, SYDVKM. V shed 7 bases and J shed 4 bases, with 11 bases lying between them. This CDR3 comprises 12 residues.

This rearrangement joins TRBV18 to TRBJ1-1, with D hard to call. Trimming cost V 1 base and J 1 base, with 4 bases left between them. Per the germline V gene, CDR1 is KGHSH and CDR2 is LQKENI. The CDR3 extends over 13 amino acids. The CDR3 DNA follows: TGTGCCAGCTCACCACGACAGAACACTGAAGCTTTCTTT. Its translation: CASSPRQNTEAFF.

In its sample, this clone was seen many times. J is TRBJ2-1 and V is TRBV19; D not resolved. Germline V gives CDR1 LNHDA, CDR2 SQIVND (reference sequence). The CDR3 contains 15 residues. With 6 bases removed from V and 0 bases from J, the gap between germline ends came to 12 bases. CDR3 loop: CASRIGAFSYNEQFF. The CDR3 region has the DNA TGTGCCAGTAGAATTGGAGCCTTCTCCTACAATGAGCAGTTCTTC.

V and J are TRBV25-1 and TRBJ1-2, with D perhaps matching TRBD1 (5 bases). With 8 bases removed from V and 5 bases from J, the gap between germline ends came to 12 bases. The CDR3 length is 12 residues. Germline V gives CDR1 MGHDK, CDR2 SYGVNS. The CDR3 loop is CASHDRRYGYTF. The CDR3 region has the DNA TGTGCCAGCCACGACAGACGATATGGCTACACCTTC.

This clone was counted between two and nine times. The rearrangement links TRBV29-1 to TRBJ2-1; weak D call: TRBD2 (7 bases). The ends were cut back, 8 bases at V and 6 bases at J, with 20 bases in the middle. The CDR3 spans 14 residues. Per germline, CDR1 SQVTM and CDR2 ANQGSEA. The chain's CDR3 is CSFVRGGRGNEQFF. CDR3 sequence (DNA): TGCAGCTTCGTTAGGGGGGGGCGCGGCAATGAGCAGTTCTTC.

The chain recombines TRBV13 with TRBJ2-3; TRBD2 aligns across 9 bases. Germline values: CDR1 PRHDT, CDR2 FYEKMQ (reference sequence). The CDR3 covers 17 residues. Trimming at V came to 6 bases and at J to 0 bases, leaving 10 bases not matched to a gene. Here the CDR3 DNA reads TGTGCCAGCAGGACGGGTAGCGGGAGCTCTAGCACAGATACGCAGTATTTT. Its translation is CASRTGSGSSSTDTQYF.

The rearrangement links TRBV30 to TRBJ2-2, with a tentative D call TRBD2 (6 bases). This CDR3 has 17 residues. Trimming shortened V by 0 bases and J by 4 bases, and 18 bases separated the two germline ends. Germline V gives CDR1 GTSNPN, CDR2 SVGIG (reference sequence). The CDR3 loop is CAWSVPGGALGTGELFF. In nucleotides, the CDR3 is TGTGCCTGGAGTGTACCCGGCGGGGCCCTGGGCACCGGGGAGCTGTTTTTT.

This CDR3 is CASSLGLAGDTQYF. CDR3 DNA: TGTGCCAGCAGCCTGGGACTAGCGGGGGATACGCAGTATTTT. The V call is TRBV5-4, the J call TRBJ2-3; 13 bases map to TRBD2. The CDR3 has 14 residues. The V and J ends lost 4 bases and 6 bases, in that order; junction bases with no gene match: 2. From germline, CDR1 is SGHNT and CDR2 YYREEE (reference sequence).

The CDR3 is CASSPQRGAYGYTF. DNA of the CDR3: TGTGCCAGCAGTCCTCAAAGGGGCGCCTACGGCTACACCTTC. This rearrangement joins TRBV28 to TRBJ1-2; perhaps TRBD1 as D (5 bases). Germline V lookup: CDR1 MDHEN, CDR2 SYDVKM. V was trimmed by 5 bases and J by 8 bases, leaving 18 bases between them. The CDR3 loop spans 14 amino acids.

V and J are TRBV6-1 and TRBJ2-5; TRBD2 agrees at 8 bases. The CDR3 spans 15 residues. Germline lookup yields CDR1 MNHNS and CDR2 SASEGT. Trimming removed 7 bases from V and 5 bases from J; junction bases left unmatched: 12. The chain's CDR3 is CASKGSSGASETQYF. The CDR3 nucleotides read TGTGCCAGCAAGGGGAGTAGCGGGGCCTCGGAGACCCAGTACTTC.

The chain couples TRBV25-1 to TRBJ1-2; TRBD1 matches at 8 bases. The trim removed 3 bases at V and 8 bases at J, leaving 2 bases unmatched. CDR3 length: 12 amino acids. Germline V gene sequence: CDR1 MGHDK, CDR2 SYGVNS. The CDR3, as DNA: TGTGCCAGCAGTGACAGGGGGCAAGGCTACACCTTC. Translation gives CASSDRGQGYTF.